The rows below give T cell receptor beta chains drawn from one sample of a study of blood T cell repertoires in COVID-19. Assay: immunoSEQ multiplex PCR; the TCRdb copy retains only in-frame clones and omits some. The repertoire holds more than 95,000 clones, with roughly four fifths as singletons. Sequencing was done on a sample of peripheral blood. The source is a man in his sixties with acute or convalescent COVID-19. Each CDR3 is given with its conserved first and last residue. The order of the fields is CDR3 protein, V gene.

CDR3aa: CASSSGQGNEKLFF; v_gene: TRBV7-9
CDR3aa: CASSPGGGMNTEAFF; v_gene: TRBV6-2/TRBV6-3
CDR3aa: CASSPRQTRETQYF; v_gene: TRBV18
CDR3aa: CASSLEGQSYEQYF; v_gene: TRBV11-3
CDR3aa: CATNGPPGQVRYGYTF; v_gene: TRBV10-3
CDR3aa: CASSSLGDEQFF; v_gene: TRBV27
CDR3aa: CASSLWAGTEAFF; v_gene: TRBV27
CDR3aa: CASSLGLAGANTGELFF; v_gene: TRBV7-9
CDR3aa: CAIPKLGITYEQYF; v_gene: TRBV28
CDR3aa: CASSLRTSGSAEQFF; v_gene: TRBV5-4
CDR3aa: CASRPRTSGGANEQFF; v_gene: TRBV27
CDR3aa: CASRIGLGGEKLFF; v_gene: TRBV6-5
CDR3aa: CASSDHYSNQPQHF; v_gene: TRBV6-4
CDR3aa: CASSLGVQGLAGVGEQFF; v_gene: TRBV7-6
CDR3aa: CASSYPPREQYF; v_gene: TRBV7-9
CDR3aa: CAWSPFLASGKDTQYF; v_gene: TRBV30
CDR3aa: CASSIDGSEDYRSEQYF; v_gene: TRBV19
CDR3aa: CASGSVAGNMNTEAFF; v_gene: TRBV12-5
CDR3aa: CASSQEGSNQPQHF; v_gene: TRBV3-1/TRBV3-2
CDR3aa: CAISESTPGVRQPQHF; v_gene: TRBV10-3
CDR3aa: CASKVLSSNQPQHF; v_gene: TRBV27
CDR3aa: CATSRAGLQETQYF; v_gene: TRBV15
CDR3aa: CASSPLGGPMDEQFF; v_gene: TRBV5-1
CDR3aa: CASSLSARVNTEAFF; v_gene: TRBV27
CDR3aa: CASSLSGSSITDTQYF; v_gene: TRBV14
CDR3aa: CAWSATGTGNRGGYTF; v_gene: TRBV30
CDR3aa: CASSLGPGLAIHEQYF; v_gene: TRBV7-2
CDR3aa: CASSLDLRGQGQVF; v_gene: TRBV11-2
CDR3aa: CAITTQGRANEQFF; v_gene: TRBV10-3
CDR3aa: CAWNGQGGEQYF; v_gene: TRBV30
CDR3aa: CASSPEGSTYNEQFF; v_gene: TRBV18
CDR3aa: CASSQEAAGPYEQYF; v_gene: TRBV3-1/TRBV3-2
CDR3aa: CASSQDRREESYTF; v_gene: TRBV3-1/TRBV3-2
CDR3aa: CATSRGSGTGAYNEQFF; v_gene: TRBV15
CDR3aa: CASTPTHWTSGRDTGELFF; v_gene: TRBV5-1